This T cell receptor beta chain was sequenced for a study of shared clonotypes between healthy human individuals. Original processing methods: In the immunoSEQ data, sequences were junction-only and lacked quality scores, so filtering differed. Sequenced by immunoSEQ multiplex PCR; TCRdb stores in-frame clones only, minus some. V and J calls and clone size are given by that table; D and trimming were obtained from the DNA. The sample holds some 900,000 clones, 60% to 85% seen once. Each donor was a Caucasian adult residing in Nashville, Tennessee. The V end lost 4 bases, the J end lost 3 bases, and 8 bases lay between the germline ends. Germline V CDR1 and CDR2: SGHNT, YYREEE (reference sequence). The CDR3 covers 14 residues.

This TCR derives from a man aged 18 to 29 in good health. The sequenced sample was memory CD4+ T cells sorted from blood. Subset: CD45RA-negative fraction. This chain connects TRBV5-4 to TRBJ1-6; D gene ambiguous. In DNA, the CDR3 is TGTGCCAGCAGCCCGGATAACTATAATTCACCCCTCCACTTT. Residues: CASSPDNYNSPLHF. The whole variable domain, filled in from reference TRBV5-4 and TRBJ1-6, reads ETGVTQSPTHLIKTRGQQVTLRCSSQSGHNTVSWYQQALGQGPQFIFQYYREEENGRGNFPPRFSGLQFPNYSSELNVNALELDDSALYLCASSPDNYNSPLHFGNGTRLTVT.